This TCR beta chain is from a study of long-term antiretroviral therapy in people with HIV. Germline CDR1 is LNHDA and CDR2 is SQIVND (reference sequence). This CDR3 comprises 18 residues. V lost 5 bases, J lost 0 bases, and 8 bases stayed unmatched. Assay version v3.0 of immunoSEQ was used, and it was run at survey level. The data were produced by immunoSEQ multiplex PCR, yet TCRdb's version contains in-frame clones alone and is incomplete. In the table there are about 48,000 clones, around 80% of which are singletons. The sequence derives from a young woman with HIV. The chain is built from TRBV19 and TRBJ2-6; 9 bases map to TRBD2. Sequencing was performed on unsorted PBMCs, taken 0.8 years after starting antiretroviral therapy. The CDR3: CASSPSGTSLSGANVLTF. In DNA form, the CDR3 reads TGTGCCAGTAGTCCCTCCGGGACTAGCCTCTCTGGGGCCAACGTCCTGACTTTC.